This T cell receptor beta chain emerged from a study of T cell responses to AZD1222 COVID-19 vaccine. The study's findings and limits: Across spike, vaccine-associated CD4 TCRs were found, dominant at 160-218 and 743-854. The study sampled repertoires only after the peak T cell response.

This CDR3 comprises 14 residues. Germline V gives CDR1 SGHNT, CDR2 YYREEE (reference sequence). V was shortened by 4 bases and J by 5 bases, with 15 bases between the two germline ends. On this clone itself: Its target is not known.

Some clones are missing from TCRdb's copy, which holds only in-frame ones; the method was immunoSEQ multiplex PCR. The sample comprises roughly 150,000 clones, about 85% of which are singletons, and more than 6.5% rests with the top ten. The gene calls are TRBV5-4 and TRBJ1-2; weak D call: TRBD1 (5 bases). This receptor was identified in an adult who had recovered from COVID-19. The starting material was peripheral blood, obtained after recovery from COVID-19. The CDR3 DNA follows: TGTGCCAGCAGCGTGCCGCCAGGGCGGTATGGCTACACCTTC. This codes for CASSVPPGRYGYTF.